One and the same sample provided the 10 T cell receptor beta chains below, sequenced in a study of blood T cell repertoires in COVID-19. The table came from immunoSEQ multiplex PCR; TCRdb's copy has only in-frame clones and leaves some out. The table lists just over 350,000 clones, approximately 86% of them singletons. The specimen was peripheral blood. The receptor source for this set is a woman aged 55-69 years with COVID-19, enrolled during active disease.

The V call is TRBV2, the J call TRBJ1-6; 7 nucleotides align to TRBD1. The CDR3 extends over 15 amino acids. V was clipped by 4 bases and J by 6 bases; unmatched bases: 6. Germline assignment: CDR1 SNHLY and CDR2 FYNNEI. In DNA form, the CDR3 reads TGTGCCAGCAGTGTTACAGGGGTTGGTAATTCACCCCTCCACTTT. Encoded protein: CASSVTGVGNSPLHF.

The chain uses TRBV30 and TRBJ2-7, with 8 positions matching TRBD1. The CDR3 runs 16 residues. Per the germline V gene, CDR1 is GTSNPN and CDR2 is SVGIG (reference sequence). J lost 0 bases, V lost 0 bases, and 7 bases had no gene match. The CDR3 reads CAWSVGRDRGSYEQYF. For the CDR3, the DNA is TGTGCCTGGAGTGTAGGCCGAGACAGGGGCTCCTACGAGCAGTACTTC.

V usage is TRBV5-6 and J usage is TRBJ2-1; no reliable D call. Trimming took off 0 bases at V and 8 bases at J, with 6 bases between the two ends. Germline V gene lookup returns CDR1 SGHDT and CDR2 YYEEEE. This CDR3 contains 12 residues. The CDR3 bases are TGTGCCAGCAGCTTGGCTCGGGATGAGCAGTTCTTC. Translation: CASSLARDEQFF.

This clone was seen once. The chain recombines TRBV6-5 with TRBJ2-1; D is possibly TRBD2 (6 bases). The CDR3 has 14 amino acids. CDR1 and CDR2 from the germline V gene are MNHEY and SVGAGI. V lost 6 bases and J 5 bases, leaving 14 bases between the germline ends. The CDR3 nucleotides are TGTGCCAGCAGGGGAGGACTCCCTCACAATGAGCAGTTCTTC. Amino acids: CASRGGLPHNEQFF.

This clone has a single count. The chain joins TRBV30 to TRBJ1-1; the D is unclear. The CDR3 sequence is 13 residues long. The V and J ends lost 5 bases and 2 bases respectively, with 12 bases between them. Germline loops: CDR1 GTSNPN, CDR2 SVGIG (reference sequence). CDR3 bases: TGTGCCTGGTCAAAACAAATAAACACTGAAGCTTTCTTT. It encodes CAWSKQINTEAFF.

V is TRBV18 and J is TRBJ1-6; a weak D match, TRBD1 (6 bases). V lost 2 bases to trimming and J lost 7 bases, with 12 bases between them. The CDR3 spans 15 residues. Looked up from germline, CDR1 is KGHSH and CDR2 is LQKENI. Here the CDR3 DNA reads TGTGCCAGCTCACCATTCGAGGGGGGGAATTCACCCCTCCACTTT. Translated, it gives CASSPFEGGNSPLHF.

This clone was seen just once. The chain couples TRBV15 to TRBJ2-7, with D perhaps matching TRBD1 (5 bases). CDR1 and CDR2 (germline): LNHNV, YYDKDF (reference sequence). V dropped 4 bases and J dropped 3 bases, with 16 bases sitting between them. The CDR3 sequence is 15 residues long. CDR3 in amino acids: CATSTPQGKSYEQYF. CDR3 coding DNA: TGTGCCACCAGCACCCCGCAGGGAAAAAGCTACGAGCAGTACTTC.

The chain joins TRBV11-3 to TRBJ1-3; TRBD1 matches at 7 bases. V was clipped by 5 bases and J by 3 bases; unmatched bases: 7. The CDR3 has 15 amino acids. Germline values: CDR1 SGHNT, CDR2 YENEEA. CDR3 in amino acids: CASSPQGHYGNTIYF. The CDR3 nucleotides are TGTGCCAGCAGCCCACAGGGGCATTATGGAAACACCATATATTTT.

The chain is built from TRBV7-3 and TRBJ2-1; D might be TRBD2 (6 bases). Germline CDR1 and CDR2: SGHTA and FQGTGA. Between the trimmed V and J ends, which lost 1 base and 6 bases, there was a span of 10 bases. The CDR3 contains 14 residues. CDR3 in amino acids: CASSLSRLGNEQFF. The CDR3, as DNA: TGTGCCAGCAGCTTAAGTCGACTAGGCAATGAGCAGTTCTTC.

The J gene is TRBJ1-1, the V gene TRBV10-3; D is perhaps TRBD1 (6 bases). The V gene's germline CDR1 is ENHRY and CDR2 SYGVKD. Deletions cut 6 bases from V and 4 bases from J, with 18 bases between. CDR3 length equals 15 residues. As DNA, the CDR3 is TGTGCCATCAGGGGAGGGGGTAGGGTGGTCACTGAAGCTTTCTTT. This translates into CAIRGGGRVVTEAFF.